This T cell receptor (beta chain) was identified during a study of technical replicates of blood from a handful of donors (dated by TCRdb to 2015 to 2018). Library creation used the immunoSEQ multiplex PCR assay. Not all clones reach the TCRdb copy of this immuneACCESS table, which keeps in-frame sequences only. Checked studies attribute under half of the gap to unresolved V genes and leave the rest unexplained. Within this sample are 74,000 or so clones, with about nine tenths of them counted one time only. The top ten clones comprise approximately 0.4% of the sample. Worth noting for this clone: No cognate antigen has been identified for it. The sample holds no much larger clone one base away, and base qualities are not on file.

There are 14 amino acids in the CDR3, from cysteine to phenylalanine inclusive. The kept DNA is CDR3 alone, 42 bases in frame from the first base. The germline V gene specifies SGHRS as CDR1 and YFSETQ as CDR2. V gives up 0 bases and J gives up 3 bases, and the segment between their germline ends measures 10 bases. Sequencing was done on a sample of T cells isolated from PBMCs. Here the chain combines TRBV5-1 and TRBJ2-7; 6 matching bases give a weak D call of TRBD1. This clonotype was obtained from a human donor in good health. The nucleotide sequence reads TGCGCCAGCAGCTTGGAACCGGACAGCTACGAGCAGTACTTC. This encodes CASSLEPDSYEQYF. Here the CDR3 is joined to the reference TRBV5-1 and TRBJ2-7 genes, and the full variable domain is: KAGVTQTPRYLIKTRGQQVTLSCSPISGHRSVSWYQQTPGQGLQFLFEYFSETQRNKGNFPGRFSGRQFSNSRSEMNVSTLELGDSALYLCASSLEPDSYEQYFGPGTRLTVT.